The 4 T cell receptor beta chains below all came from one sample that was sequenced in a study of blood T cell repertoires in COVID-19. The protocol was immunoSEQ multiplex PCR, while the TCRdb copy is restricted to in-frame clones and leaves out a portion. The sample carries 200,000 to 250,000 clones, roughly four fifths recorded once. The sample comprised PBMCs or T cells enriched from blood (not recorded which). The receptor source for this set is a man aged 35-49 years who had recovered from COVID-19.

This chain uses TRBV9 with TRBJ2-4, with 10 bases lining up with TRBD2. This CDR3 spans 13 amino acids. Germline V gene lookup returns CDR1 SGDLS and CDR2 YYNGEE. The V and J ends lost 4 bases and 8 bases, in that order; junction bases with no gene match: 3. This chain's CDR3 is CASSKSGGDIQYF. In DNA form, the CDR3 reads TGTGCCAGCAGCAAAAGCGGGGGGGACATTCAGTACTTC.

This clone was found once. The chain has TRBV5-1 and TRBJ2-1, with D perhaps TRBD2 (6 bases). The V and J ends lost 4 bases and 8 bases respectively, with 19 bases between them. CDR3 length: 15 amino acids. CDR1 is SGHRS, CDR2 YFSETQ, per germline. The chain's CDR3 is CASSQTGDPLDEQFF. The DNA for the CDR3 is TGCGCCAGCAGCCAAACGGGGGATCCTTTGGATGAGCAGTTCTTC.

The V gene is TRBV20-1, the J gene TRBJ1-1, with D hard to call. The CDR3 length is 10 residues. V dropped 7 bases and J dropped 5 bases, with 8 bases sitting between them. The germline V gene encodes CDR1 DFQATT and CDR2 SNEGSKA (reference sequence). For the CDR3, the DNA is TGCAGTGTGGAGAAAACTGAAGCTTTCTTT. It specifies CSVEKTEAFF.

The rearrangement uses TRBV12-5 and TRBJ1-1; 9 bases align to TRBD1. Looked up from germline, CDR1 is LGHNT and CDR2 is FRNRAP. Trimming cost V 0 bases and J 4 bases; bases outside gene matches: 6. CDR3 size: 16 residues. As DNA, the CDR3 is TGTGCTAGTGGTTTGGTACAGGGACAGGGACGCACTGAAGCTTTCTTT. Translating it yields CASGLVQGQGRTEAFF.